The clone carrying this T cell receptor (beta chain) came up a few times. Its antigen is currently unknown. Trimming stripped 0 bases from V and 11 bases from J, with 16 bases between. Looked up from germline, CDR1 is SGHVS and CDR2 is FQNEAQ. The CDR3 is 14 amino acids. This sample was included in a study of post-analysis software for immune sequencing data. Study overall: The disease courses covered relapsing-remitting, secondary progressive and progressive-relapsing multiple sclerosis.

The TCR beta cDNA libraries contained unique molecular identifiers. TCRdb re-analysed the PCR reads in MiXCR, keeping a single row per CDR3 protein. Of roughly 730,000 distinct CDR3 sequences listed, about 32% are singletons. Study-level points and caveats: Higher frequency in patients than in controls was seen for roughly five TRBV segments, with TRBV5-6, TRBV5-1 and TRBV20-1 among them.

The material sequenced was blood. This TCR was recovered from a girl aged 10 to 17 with multiple sclerosis. V usage is TRBV7-8 and J usage is TRBJ1-2; D not resolved. The DNA of the CDR3 is TGTGCCAGCAGCTTAGCTGACACCTTGGGGAGGTACACCTTC. This translates into CASSLADTLGRYTF.